The 8 T cell receptor beta chains below all came from one sample that was sequenced in a study of control samples from healthy donors and cancer patients. The repertoire was sequenced with immunoSEQ multiplex PCR; TCRdb's copy has only in-frame clones and lacks some. The sample has about 410,000 clones, about nine tenths seen once. Specimen: PBMCs. All receptors come from a man aged 40-49 years with head and neck cancer.

The rearrangement links TRBV7-9 to TRBJ1-1; maybe TRBD1 (6 bases). The CDR3 contains 14 residues. Trimming shortened V by 1 base and J by 3 bases, and 9 bases separated the two germline ends. From germline, CDR1 is SEHNR and CDR2 FQNEAQ (reference sequence). The CDR3 loop is CASSLGGADTEAFF. CDR3 bases: TGTGCCAGCAGCTTAGGGGGGGCCGACACTGAAGCTTTCTTT.

This sequence joins TRBV10-1 and TRBJ2-7, with 9 bases identical to TRBD1. V gave up 4 bases and J gave up 6 bases; unmatched junction bases: 4. This CDR3 has 13 residues. Germline-derived CDR1 and CDR2 are WNHNN and SYGVQD (reference sequence). The CDR3 region is CASSGTGALEQYF. The CDR3 nucleotides read TGCGCCAGCAGTGGGACAGGGGCGCTCGAGCAGTACTTC.

The chain's CDR3 is CAISRGGEQYF. CDR3 DNA: TGTGCCATCAGTCGGGGGGGCGAGCAGTACTTC. V is TRBV10-3 and J is TRBJ2-7; 8 nucleotides line up with TRBD2. This CDR3 contains 11 residues. Germline V lookup: CDR1 ENHRY, CDR2 SYGVKD. With V trimmed by 5 bases and J by 6 bases, 0 bases remained unmatched.

The CDR3 nucleotides read TGTGCCAGCAGTCCGAGGACAGGGGGCCCTACGGCCCAGCATTTT. This sequence encodes CASSPRTGGPTAQHF. The V gene is TRBV2, the J gene TRBJ1-5; 11 nucleotides line up with TRBD1. The CDR3 totals 15 residues. The V gene end was trimmed by 5 bases and the J gene end by 11 bases; junction bases not matched to a gene: 11. Germline V CDR1 and CDR2: SNHLY, FYNNEI.

The chain combines TRBV6-5 with TRBJ2-1; TRBD2 matches 13 bases. The V gene's germline CDR1 is MNHEY and CDR2 SVGAGI. This CDR3 comprises 15 residues. The V and J ends lost 4 bases and 8 bases, in that order; junction bases with no gene match: 5. CDR3 nucleotide sequence: TGTGCCAGCAGTTCTACTAGCGGGGGGGCATATGAGCAGTTCTTC. Its protein is CASSSTSGGAYEQFF.

The rearrangement joins TRBV10-3 to TRBJ1-2; unclear D gene. V was pared by 3 bases and J by 4 bases, with 15 bases between. Germline assignment: CDR1 ENHRY and CDR2 SYGVKD. The CDR3 consists of 15 residues. Written as DNA, the CDR3 is TGTGCCATCAGTGACGACTTAGAGGCCACCTATGGCTACACCTTC. Protein product: CAISDDLEATYGYTF.

The chain joins TRBV7-8 to TRBJ2-5; 9 bases match TRBD1. V lost 4 bases, J lost 3 bases, and 6 bases stayed unmatched. This CDR3 comprises 15 residues. CDR1 is SGHVS, CDR2 FQNEAQ, per germline. Here the CDR3 reads CASSSRRDREETQYF. Here the CDR3 DNA reads TGTGCCAGCAGCTCACGCCGGGACAGGGAAGAGACCCAGTACTTC.

V and J are TRBV2 and TRBJ2-7; TRBD2 agrees at 14 bases. CDR3 size: 15 residues. Trimming removed 6 bases from V and 6 bases from J; junction bases left unmatched: 7. Germline V lookup: CDR1 SNHLY, CDR2 FYNNEI. The CDR3: CASRGGTSGGGEQYF. The DNA of the CDR3 is TGTGCCAGCAGGGGAGGGACTAGCGGGGGCGGCGAGCAGTACTTC.